What follows are 30 T cell receptor beta chains derived from one specimen sequenced in a study of blood T cells in healthy people across ages. Sample-barcoded 5' priming and a J-beta primer mix drove a second PCR of about 6 to 11 cycles. TCRdb analysed the 5' RACE reads with MiXCR anew, one entry per CDR3 protein. The sample yields fewer than 1.5 million distinct CDR3 sequences, 42% seen once. The source material was blood. The receptors were gathered from a woman aged 18 to 35 in good health.

The CDR3 here is CASSSQNGLNEQFF. CDR3 DNA sequence: TGTGCCAGCAGCTCACAGAATGGTTTGAATGAGCAGTTCTTC. This rearrangement joins TRBV7-6 to TRBJ2-1; the D is unclear. Trimming took 4 bases from V and 7 from J, leaving 14 bases between them. The CDR3 runs to 14 residues. CDR1 is SGHVS, CDR2 FNYEAQ, per germline. The entire variable domain, with the rest obtained from reference TRBV7-6 and TRBJ2-1, is as follows: GAGVSQSPRYKVTKRGQDVALRCDPISGHVSLYWYRQALGQGPEFLTYFNYEAQQDKSGLPNDRFSAERPEGSISTLTIQRTEQRDSAMYRCASSSQNGLNEQFFGPGTRLTVL.

The chain employs TRBV29-1 and TRBJ2-3; D call uncertain. This CDR3 has 16 residues. Germline V lookup: CDR1 SQVTM, CDR2 ANQGSEA. The ends were cut back, 0 bases at V and 5 bases at J, with 18 bases in the middle. The CDR3 reads CSVEDRNAGFLDTQYF. The CDR3 coding sequence is TGCAGCGTTGAAGATCGCAACGCAGGCTTTCTAGATACGCAGTATTTT.

This clonotype was detected a few times. Here the CDR3 DNA reads TGCGCCAGCGGCCAGACCGGGACAGGCATGCGGGAGCAGTACTTC. Translated, it gives CASGQTGTGMREQYF. The V gene is TRBV5-1, the J gene TRBJ2-7, with 8 bases matching TRBD1. Germline trimming cut 7 bases from V and 7 bases from J; bases unmatched to any gene: 16. Germline loops: CDR1 SGHRS, CDR2 YFSETQ. The CDR3 sequence is 15 residues long.

This sequence joins TRBV6-5 and TRBJ2-1; D call uncertain. Germline CDR1 and CDR2: MNHEY and SVGAGI. V gave up 2 bases and J gave up 2 bases, with 10 bases separating them. This CDR3 is 15 amino acids long. CDR3 sequence (DNA): TGTGCCAGCAGTTACGGCGGCCCACCCTACAATGAGCAGTTCTTC. As protein: CASSYGGPPYNEQFF.

In this sample, this clonotype turned up a few times. The chain employs TRBV10-3 and TRBJ2-5; 7 bases are shared with TRBD2. The CDR3 contains 12 residues. With 10 bases clipped from V and 2 bases from J, the junction kept 4 bases outside the gene matches. Germline assignment: CDR1 ENHRY and CDR2 SYGVKD. Here the CDR3 reads CASRDYQETQYF. DNA for the CDR3: TGTGCCAGCCGGGACTATCAAGAGACCCAGTACTTC.

The rearrangement links TRBV21-1 to TRBJ2-5; the table's TRBD1 call for D was not verified on the DNA. Gene TRBJ2-7 matches the end of the DNA better, so the J call may be wrong. TRBV21-1 is given as a pseudogene. This CDR3 comprises 15 residues. The CDR3 coding sequence is TGTGCCAGCAGTAAAAAGGGAGACAGGATCGACGAGCAGTACTTC. Encoded protein: CASSKKGDRIDEQYF.

This clonotype was found a few times. This chain uses TRBV29-1 with TRBJ2-7; D unresolved. Trimming took off 6 bases at V and 2 bases at J, with 14 bases between the two ends. The CDR3 totals 13 residues. Germline lookup yields CDR1 SQVTM and CDR2 ANQGSEA. As DNA, the CDR3 is TGCAGCGTCGCGAATACGGGCGCCTACGAGCAGTACTTC. This codes for CSVANTGAYEQYF.

The chain uses TRBV9 and TRBJ2-3; 7 bases line up with TRBD2. The V and J ends lost 3 bases and 6 bases, in that order; junction bases with no gene match: 7. Germline V CDR1 and CDR2: SGDLS, YYNGEE. The CDR3 is 14 amino acids. The CDR3 reads CASSGEGYRDTQYF. The CDR3 nucleotides read TGTGCCAGCAGCGGGGAGGGATACCGGGATACGCAGTATTTT.

The chain couples TRBV5-1 to TRBJ2-7, with D possibly being TRBD2 (5 bases). V lost 0 bases, J lost 9 bases, and 16 bases lay in between. CDR1 is SGHRS and CDR2 is YFSETQ in the germline V gene. The CDR3 spans 14 residues. CDR3 coding DNA: TGCGCCAGCAGCTTGGAGGGAGCACTAAGAGGGCAGTACTTC. Translated, it gives CASSLEGALRGQYF.

This clonotype appeared a few times. This chain uses TRBV20-1 with TRBJ2-5, with 14 bases that match TRBD2. The V segment lost 3 bases and the J segment 4 bases; nucleotides outside the gene matches: 7. Per germline, CDR1 DFQATT and CDR2 SNEGSKA (reference sequence). CDR3 length equals 16 residues. The CDR3 nucleotides read TGCAGTGCTAGGGCGGGACTAGCGGGAGTTGGAGAGACCCAGTACTTC. Protein: CSARAGLAGVGETQYF.

The chain recombines TRBV4-1 with TRBJ1-1, with D perhaps matching TRBD1 (6 bases). The CDR3 is made up of 17 amino acids. Germline V gene lookup returns CDR1 MGHRA and CDR2 YSYEKL. V was shortened by 2 bases and J by 4 bases, with 20 bases between the two germline ends. CDR3 sequence (DNA): TGCGCCAGCAGCCAATTCCTGGCTAAGGGGGTTGGCACTGAAGCTTTCTTT. This translates into CASSQFLAKGVGTEAFF.

As DNA, the CDR3 is TGCGCCAGCAGACCGGAGGGGACAGGGTCTAGCGAGCAGTACTTC. Translating it yields CASRPEGTGSSEQYF. The chain joins TRBV5-1 to TRBJ2-4, with TRBD1 identical over 9 bases. The DNA end is a closer match to TRBJ2-7, so the J assignment may be wrong. Germline CDR1 SGHRS, CDR2 YFSETQ. CDR3 length: 15 amino acids.

This clonotype showed up just a few times. The rearrangement links TRBV12-3 or TRBV12-4 to TRBJ2-7, with 7 positions matching TRBD1. V lost 7 bases to trimming and J lost 4 bases; unmatched junction nucleotides: 7. This CDR3 comprises 13 residues. The CDR3 loop reads CASTTGTVYEQYF. For the CDR3, the DNA is TGTGCCAGCACGACCGGGACAGTGTACGAGCAGTACTTC.

This clonotype came up a few times. The V gene is TRBV7-6, the J gene TRBJ1-2; 7 bases fit TRBD1. The V and J ends lost 6 bases and 6 bases, in that order; junction bases with no gene match: 16. CDR3 size: 16 residues. In germline, CDR1 is SGHVS, CDR2 FNYEAQ. The CDR3 region is CASSPINRDRDDGYTF. For the CDR3, the DNA is TGTGCCAGCAGTCCCATTAACCGGGACAGAGACGATGGCTACACCTTC. Drawing the rest from reference TRBV7-6 and TRBJ1-2, the complete variable domain is GAGVSQSPRYKVTKRGQDVALRCDPISGHVSLYWYRQALGQGPEFLTYFNYEAQQDKSGLPNDRFSAERPEGSISTLTIQRTEQRDSAMYRCASSPINRDRDDGYTFGSGTRLTVV.

For this clonotype: Its ends do not fully match the called genes, so a read error is possible. J is TRBJ2-5 and V is TRBV12-3 or TRBV12-4; D is unresolved. The CDR3 has 16 amino acids. For the CDR3, the DNA is TGTGCCAGCAGTCCGTCGGTACCCCCGGGCCAAGAGACCCGGTACTTC. It translates to CASSPSVPPGQETRYF.

The rearrangement joins TRBV20-1 to TRBJ2-1; tentative D call: TRBD1 (6 bases). The germline CDR1 and CDR2 sequences are DFQATT and SNEGSKA (reference sequence). The CDR3 has 10 amino acids. The CDR3 here is CSVGAFEQFF. The CDR3 DNA sequence: TGCAGCGTGGGGGCGTTTGAGCAGTTCTTC.

The rearrangement uses TRBV7-6 and TRBJ2-7; unclear D gene. V was shortened by 2 bases and J by 7 bases, with 12 bases between the two germline ends. The CDR3 spans 13 residues. Germline V gene data show CDR1 as SGHVS and CDR2 as FNYEAQ. The DNA of the CDR3 is TGTGCCAGCAGCTTATTGGTGTACAATGAGCAGTACTTC. Residues: CASSLLVYNEQYF.

The chain joins TRBV19 to TRBJ1-2; D gene uncertain. CDR3 length equals 16 residues. Germline assignment: CDR1 LNHDA and CDR2 SQIVND (reference sequence). Trimming took 8 bases from V and 2 from J, leaving 21 bases between them. CDR3 sequence: CASANTIGDNNYGYTF. CDR3 sequence (DNA): TGTGCCAGTGCGAATACTATAGGCGACAACAACTATGGCTACACCTTC.

A single count supports this clonotype. The V gene is TRBV27, the J gene TRBJ2-5; a possible D gene is TRBD1 (6 bases). The V end was cut by 7 bases, the J end by 2 bases, with 20 bases between. Germline CDR1 is MNHEY and CDR2 is SMNVEV (reference sequence). CDR3 length: 16 residues. The CDR3 here is CASTKLGAGKQETQYF. The CDR3 coding sequence is TGTGCCAGCACCAAATTGGGGGCGGGCAAACAAGAGACCCAGTACTTC.

This CDR3 is CASSVRPSPDTQYF. The CDR3 nucleotides are TGTGCCAGCAGCGTACGGCCCTCGCCAGATACGCAGTATTTT. This chain uses TRBV9 with TRBJ2-3; no reliable D call. The CDR3 has 14 residues. Germline values: CDR1 SGDLS, CDR2 YYNGEE. V shed 1 base and J shed 4 bases, with 10 bases lying between them.

The V and J genes are TRBV3-1 and TRBJ2-7; no definite D call. The CDR3 has 13 residues. V lost 0 bases to trimming and J lost 9 bases, with 12 bases between them. Looked up from germline, CDR1 is LGHDT and CDR2 is YNNKEL (reference sequence). In nucleotides, the CDR3 is TGTGCCAGCAGCCAAGAGGGCCACTTTAGGCAGTACTTC. This sequence encodes CASSQEGHFRQYF.

This sequence joins TRBV11-3 and TRBJ2-1, with 11 positions matching TRBD1. V lost 3 bases and J lost 7; bases outside the gene matches: 11. The CDR3 is 17 residues long. Germline CDR1 and CDR2: SGHNT and YENEEA. CDR3: CASSFNTGTGGTNEQFF. In DNA, the CDR3 is TGTGCCAGCAGCTTTAATACCGGGACAGGGGGGACGAATGAGCAGTTCTTC.

The gene calls are TRBV12-5 and TRBJ2-3; possibly TRBD2 for D (5 bases). This CDR3 region has 15 residues. The germline CDR1 and CDR2 sequences are LGHNT and FRNRAP. Trimming removed 5 bases from V and 4 bases from J, with 16 bases in between. The CDR3 sequence is CASGTSSEGADTQYF. In DNA form, the CDR3 reads TGTGCTAGTGGTACGTCCTCCGAGGGAGCAGATACGCAGTATTTT.

This clonotype was counted a few times. This chain links TRBV12-5 with TRBJ1-2; tentatively, D is TRBD1 (6 bases). Germline lookup yields CDR1 LGHNT and CDR2 FRNRAP. Trimming left V 6 bases short and J 5 bases short, with 10 bases between. This CDR3 has 12 amino acids. The DNA of the CDR3 is TGTGCTAGTGGACCCCAGGGGTATGGCTACACCTTC. As protein: CASGPQGYGYTF.

The rearrangement joins TRBV2 to TRBJ2-5, with 7 bases that match TRBD1. CDR1 SNHLY and CDR2 FYNNEI come from the germline V gene. The length of the CDR3 is 13 residues. With V trimmed by 9 bases and J by 2 bases, 6 bases remained unmatched. The CDR3 loop is CARGQQTQETQYF. DNA of the CDR3: TGTGCCAGGGGACAGCAAACACAAGAGACCCAGTACTTC. The complete variable domain, with remaining parts taken from reference TRBV2 and TRBJ2-5, reads EPEVTQTPSHQVTQMGQEVILRCVPISNHLYFYWYRQILGQKVEFLVSFYNNEISEKSEIFDDQFSVERPDGSNFTLKIRSTKLEDSAMYFCARGQQTQETQYFGPGTRLLVL.

The sample holds many counts of this clonotype. V usage is TRBV12-3 or TRBV12-4 and J usage is TRBJ2-1; TRBD1 matches 7 bases. CDR3 length equals 15 residues. The V and J ends lost 2 bases and 3 bases, in that order; junction bases with no gene match: 4. CDR3 amino acids: CASSLTGESYNEQFF. The CDR3 DNA reads as TGTGCCAGCAGTTTAACAGGGGAAAGCTACAATGAGCAGTTCTTC.

This clonotype turned up a few times. The chain combines TRBV3-1 with TRBJ1-4; perhaps TRBD1 as D (5 bases). This CDR3 spans 14 amino acids. In germline, CDR1 is LGHDT, CDR2 YNNKEL (reference sequence). The V end was cut by 1 base, the J end by 3 bases, with 6 bases between. The CDR3 DNA follows: TGTGCCAGCAGCCAAGGGGGGGCTAATGAAAAACTGTTTTTT. This sequence encodes CASSQGGANEKLFF.

The V and J genes are TRBV6-2 or TRBV6-3 and TRBJ2-1; D unresolved. The V end lost 1 base, the J end lost 6 bases, and 1 base lay between the germline ends. Germline V lookup: CDR1 MNHEY, CDR2 SVGEGT. This CDR3 has 11 residues. Here the CDR3 reads CASSYFNEQFF. The CDR3 DNA reads as TGTGCCAGCAGTTACTTCAATGAGCAGTTCTTC.

The chain recombines TRBV7-9 with TRBJ2-5; maybe TRBD2 (6 bases). Per germline, CDR1 SEHNR and CDR2 FQNEAQ (reference sequence). There are 18 residues in the CDR3. Trimming shortened V by 5 bases and J by 11 bases, and 33 bases separated the two germline ends. DNA of the CDR3: TGTGCCAGCAGCGGTAAAGCTTCGGGAGAAACCTCCTACAATGAGCAGTACTTC. It yields the protein CASSGKASGETSYNEQYF.

This clonotype has only a few counts. The V gene is TRBV7-2, the J gene TRBJ1-1; tentatively, D is TRBD1 (5 bases). Germline V gene sequence: CDR1 SGHTA, CDR2 FQGNSA. The CDR3 consists of 16 residues. Trimming took 2 bases from V and 3 from J, leaving 16 bases between them. Written as DNA, the CDR3 is TGTGCCAGCAGCTTAAGGATCGGGGGTTTGGACACTGAAGCTTTCTTT. It yields the protein CASSLRIGGLDTEAFF.